The TCR beta chain described here comes from a study of blood T cell repertoires in COVID-19. Membership in each cohort depended on participant-reported clinical history. In the source study's methods: Reference gene primer amplification in the assay estimated nucleated cell counts. Data came from immunoSEQ multiplex PCR; TCRdb stores just in-frame clones and leaves some out. V, J and clone size derive from that table, while D and trimming were established from the DNA sequence. The sample carries fewer than 450,000 clones, 70% to 90% recorded once. Germline V gene sequence: CDR1 GTSNPN, CDR2 SVGIG (reference sequence). The length of the CDR3 is 11 residues. Trimming stripped 3 bases from V and 8 bases from J, with 10 bases between.

The sample comprised PBMCs or T cells enriched from blood (not recorded which). This receptor was identified in a woman in her thirties or forties with acute COVID-19. The chain links TRBV30 to TRBJ1-2; D is possibly TRBD1 (5 bases). The CDR3 is CAWSGGWGYTF. The CDR3 coding sequence is TGTGCCTGGAGCGGGGGTTGGGGCTACACCTTC.